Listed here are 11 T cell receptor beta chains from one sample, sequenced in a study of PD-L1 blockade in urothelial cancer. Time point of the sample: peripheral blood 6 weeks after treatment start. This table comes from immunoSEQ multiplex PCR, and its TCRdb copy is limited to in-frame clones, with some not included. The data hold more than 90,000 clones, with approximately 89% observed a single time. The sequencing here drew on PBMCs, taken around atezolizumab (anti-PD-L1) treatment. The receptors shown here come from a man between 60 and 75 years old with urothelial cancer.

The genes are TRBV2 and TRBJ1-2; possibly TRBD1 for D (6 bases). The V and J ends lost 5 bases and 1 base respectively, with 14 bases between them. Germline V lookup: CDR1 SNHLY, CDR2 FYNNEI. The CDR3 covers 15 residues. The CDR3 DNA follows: TGTGCCAGCAGTCTAACAGGGAGCGGTAACTATGGCTACACCTTC. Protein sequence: CASSLTGSGNYGYTF.

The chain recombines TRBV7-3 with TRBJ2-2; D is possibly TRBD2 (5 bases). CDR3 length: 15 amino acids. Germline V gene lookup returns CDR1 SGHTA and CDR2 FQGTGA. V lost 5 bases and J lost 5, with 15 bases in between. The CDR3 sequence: CASSRGLASTGELFF. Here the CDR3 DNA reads TGTGCCAGCAGCCGAGGACTCGCATCTACCGGGGAGCTGTTTTTT.

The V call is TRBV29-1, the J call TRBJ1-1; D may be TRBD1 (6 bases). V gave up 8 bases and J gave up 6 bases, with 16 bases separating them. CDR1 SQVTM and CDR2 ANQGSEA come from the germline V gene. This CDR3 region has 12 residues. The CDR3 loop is CSIKRGSAEAFF. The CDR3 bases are TGCAGCATAAAGAGGGGGTCGGCTGAAGCTTTCTTT.

CDR3: CASSALGQGTDTQYF. The CDR3 DNA follows: TGTGCCAGCAGCGCCCTAGGACAGGGCACAGATACGCAGTATTTT. V usage is TRBV9 and J usage is TRBJ2-3, with 7 nucleotides matching TRBD1. There are 15 residues in the CDR3. Trimming at V came to 3 bases and at J to 1 base, leaving 5 bases not matched to a gene. Per the germline V gene, CDR1 is SGDLS and CDR2 is YYNGEE.

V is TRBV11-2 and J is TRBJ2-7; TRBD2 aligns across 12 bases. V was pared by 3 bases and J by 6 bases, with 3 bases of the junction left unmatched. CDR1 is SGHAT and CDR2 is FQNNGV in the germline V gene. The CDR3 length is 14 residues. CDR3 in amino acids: CASSLPGLAGEQYF. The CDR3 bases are TGTGCCAGCAGCTTGCCGGGACTAGCGGGCGAGCAGTACTTC.

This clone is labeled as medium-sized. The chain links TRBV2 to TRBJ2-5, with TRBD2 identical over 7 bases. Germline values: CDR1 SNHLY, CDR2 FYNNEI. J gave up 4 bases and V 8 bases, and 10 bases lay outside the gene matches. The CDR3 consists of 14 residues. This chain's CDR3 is CASYDVAGSETQYF. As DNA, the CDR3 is TGTGCCAGCTACGATGTAGCGGGTTCAGAGACCCAGTACTTC.

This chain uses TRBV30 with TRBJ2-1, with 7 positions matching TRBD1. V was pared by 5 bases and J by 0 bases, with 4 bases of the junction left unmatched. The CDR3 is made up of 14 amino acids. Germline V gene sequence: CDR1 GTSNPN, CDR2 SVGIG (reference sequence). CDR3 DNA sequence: TGTGCCTGGCAACAGGGGAGCTCCTACAATGAGCAGTTCTTC. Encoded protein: CAWQQGSSYNEQFF.

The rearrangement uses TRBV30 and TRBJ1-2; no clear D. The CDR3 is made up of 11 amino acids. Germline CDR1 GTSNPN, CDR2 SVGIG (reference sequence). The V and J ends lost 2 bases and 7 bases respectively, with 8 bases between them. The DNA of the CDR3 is TGTGCCTGGAGTCACAGTGGTGGCTACACCTTC. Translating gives CAWSHSGGYTF.

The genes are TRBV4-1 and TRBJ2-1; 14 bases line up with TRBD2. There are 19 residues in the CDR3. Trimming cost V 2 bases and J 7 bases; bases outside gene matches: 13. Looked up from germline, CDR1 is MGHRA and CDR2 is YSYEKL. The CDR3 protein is CASSQSSGLAGEWPNEQFF. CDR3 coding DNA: TGCGCCAGCAGCCAATCCTCGGGACTAGCGGGAGAATGGCCTAATGAGCAGTTCTTC.

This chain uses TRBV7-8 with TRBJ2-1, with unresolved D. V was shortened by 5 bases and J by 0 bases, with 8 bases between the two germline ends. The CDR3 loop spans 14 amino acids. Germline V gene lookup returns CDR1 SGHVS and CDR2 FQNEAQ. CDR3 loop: CASSQTDSYNEQFF. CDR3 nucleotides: TGTGCCAGCAGCCAAACAGACTCCTACAATGAGCAGTTCTTC.

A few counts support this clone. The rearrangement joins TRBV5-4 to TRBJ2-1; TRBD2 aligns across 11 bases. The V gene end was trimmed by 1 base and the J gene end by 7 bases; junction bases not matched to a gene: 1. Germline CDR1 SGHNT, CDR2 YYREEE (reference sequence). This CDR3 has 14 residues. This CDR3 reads CASSLSSGGNEQFF. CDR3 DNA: TGTGCCAGCAGCTTGTCTAGCGGGGGGAATGAGCAGTTCTTC. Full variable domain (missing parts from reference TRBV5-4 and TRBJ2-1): ETGVTQSPTHLIKTRGQQVTLRCSSQSGHNTVSWYQQALGQGPQFIFQYYREEENGRGNFPPRFSGLQFPNYSSELNVNALELDDSALYLCASSLSSGGNEQFFGPGTRLTVL.